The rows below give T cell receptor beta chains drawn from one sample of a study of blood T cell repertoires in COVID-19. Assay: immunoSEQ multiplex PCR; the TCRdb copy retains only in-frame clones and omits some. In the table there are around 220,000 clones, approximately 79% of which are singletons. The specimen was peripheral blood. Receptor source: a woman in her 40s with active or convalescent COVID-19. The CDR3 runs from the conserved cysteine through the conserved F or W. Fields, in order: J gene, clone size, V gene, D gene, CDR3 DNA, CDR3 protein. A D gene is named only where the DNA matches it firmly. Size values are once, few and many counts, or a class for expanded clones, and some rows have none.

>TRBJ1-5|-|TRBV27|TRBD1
TGTGCCAGCAGTTTATCCGGGACAGGGAGGCCCCAGCATTTT
CASSLSGTGRPQHF
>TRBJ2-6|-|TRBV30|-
TGTGCCTGGAGTGACGGGGGACTGCTTGGGGCCAACGTCCTGACTTTC
CAWSDGGLLGANVLTF
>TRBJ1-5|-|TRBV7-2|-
TGTGCCAGCAGCTTAGGTGGACTCCTTAATCAGCCCCAGCATTTT
CASSLGGLLNQPQHF
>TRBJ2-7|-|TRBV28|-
TGTGCCAGCAGACGACTAACAGGGCACGAGCAGTACTTC
CASRRLTGHEQYF
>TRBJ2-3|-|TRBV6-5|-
TGTGCCAGCACCGGACGACAGATATTGGCGGATACGCAGTATTTT
CASTGRQILADTQYF
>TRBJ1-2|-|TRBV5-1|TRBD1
TGCGCCAGCAGCGTTCTCGACAGGGGCTATGGCTACACCTTC
CASSVLDRGYGYTF
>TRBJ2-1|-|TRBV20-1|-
TGCAGTGCTAGAGAGCGGTGGGAGCAGTTCTTC
CSARERWEQFF
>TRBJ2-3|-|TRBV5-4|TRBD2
TGTGCCAGCAGCTTTAGCGGGGGGCCGAATACGCAGTATTTT
CASSFSGGPNTQYF
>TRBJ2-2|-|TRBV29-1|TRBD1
TGCAGCGCCGACCGACAGGGGGAGGCCGGGGAGCTGTTTTTT
CSADRQGEAGELFF
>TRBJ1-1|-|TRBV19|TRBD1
TGTGCCACCTCCGGGGTGACAGGGAATACTGAAGCTTTCTTT
CATSGVTGNTEAFF
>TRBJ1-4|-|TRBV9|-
TGTGCCAGCAGCGTAGGCGGGGGGGCTGCTAATGAAAAACTGTTTTTT
CASSVGGGAANEKLFF
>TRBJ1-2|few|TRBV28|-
TGTGCCAGCAGTTCCACCGGGACATTCAACTCCCGTCGGGGCTACACCTTC
CASSSTGTFNSRRGYTF
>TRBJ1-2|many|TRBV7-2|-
TGTGCCAGCAGACCGACAGGATATGGCTACACCTTC
CASRPTGYGYTF
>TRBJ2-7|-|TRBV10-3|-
TGTGCCATCAGTGATAGGGCAGGAGGAGAGCAGTACTTC
CAISDRAGGEQYF
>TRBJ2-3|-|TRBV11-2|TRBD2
TGTGCCAGCAGCTTTACTAGCGGGGGGTCAGATACGCAGTATTTT
CASSFTSGGSDTQYF
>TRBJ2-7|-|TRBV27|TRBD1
TGTGCCAGCAGGGGGACAGGCGTAGCCTACGAGCAGTACTTC
CASRGTGVAYEQYF
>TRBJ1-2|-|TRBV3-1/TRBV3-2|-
TGTGCCAGCAGCCAAGATACGGGGGGCGCCTATGGCTACACCTTC
CASSQDTGGAYGYTF
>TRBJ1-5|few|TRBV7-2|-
TGTGCCAGCAGCTTATTGTCCGGGGGAGGCGGCAATCAGCCCCAGCATTTT
CASSLLSGGGGNQPQHF
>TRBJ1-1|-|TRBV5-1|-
TGCGCCAGCAGCTTGGCCCCAGGGATGAACACTGAAGCTTTCTTT
CASSLAPGMNTEAFF
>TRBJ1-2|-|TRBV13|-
TGTGCCAGCAGCTTAGAAGGGAGAGGCTACACCTTC
CASSLEGRGYTF
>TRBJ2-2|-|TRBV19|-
TGTGCCAGTAGTCTACGGACGGGAAACACCGGGGAGCTGTTTTTT
CASSLRTGNTGELFF
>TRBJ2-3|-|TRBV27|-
TGTGCCAGCAGTTTCTCTAGCACAGATACGCAGTATTTT
CASSFSSTDTQYF
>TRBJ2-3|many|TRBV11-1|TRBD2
TGTGCCAGCAGCTTAAGTAGCGGGGGGGTGACCCCGCCGTATTTT
CASSLSSGGVTPPYF
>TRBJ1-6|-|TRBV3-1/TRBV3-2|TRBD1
TGTGCCAGCAGCCACCCGACAGGGGATTCACCCCTCCACTTT
CASSHPTGDSPLHF
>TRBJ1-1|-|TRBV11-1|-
TGTGCCAGCAGCTTAGTAGGGGGGGACACTGAAGCTTTCTTT
CASSLVGGDTEAFF
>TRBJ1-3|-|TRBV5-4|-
TGTGCCAGCAGCTTGTTCGCGGGGCAGGGAGGGCCGTCTGGAAACACCATATATTTT
CASSLFAGQGGPSGNTIYF
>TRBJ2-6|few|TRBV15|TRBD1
TGTGCCACCAGCAGACCTGTACCGGGACAGGGATCATCTGGGGCCAACGTCCTGACTTTC
CATSRPVPGQGSSGANVLTF
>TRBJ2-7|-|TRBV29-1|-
TGCAGCGTTTATGCTCGGGGAAGCTCCTACGAGCAGTACTTC
CSVYARGSSYEQYF
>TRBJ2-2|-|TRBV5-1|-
TGCGCCAGCAGCTCCCGGGGGAACACCGGGGAGCTGTTTTTT
CASSSRGNTGELFF
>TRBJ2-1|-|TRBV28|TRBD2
TGTGCCAGCAGTTTGACTAGCGGGGCGGGTCCGAGTGAGCAGTTCTTC
CASSLTSGAGPSEQFF
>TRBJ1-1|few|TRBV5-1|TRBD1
TGCGCCAGCAGCAGACAGGGTGGAAACACTGAAGCTTTCTTT
CASSRQGGNTEAFF
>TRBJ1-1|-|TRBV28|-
TGTGCCAGCACCCCCCCCCGTAGGAACACTGAAGCTTTCTTT
CASTPPRRNTEAFF
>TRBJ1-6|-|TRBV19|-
TGTGCCAGTAGTATAGACCCTGTAACTCCCCTCCACTTT
CASSIDPVTPLHF
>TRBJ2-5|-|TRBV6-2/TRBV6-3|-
TGTGCCAGCAGCAACTTTCCAGGGTACCAAGAGACCCAGTACTTC
CASSNFPGYQETQYF
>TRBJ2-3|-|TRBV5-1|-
TGCGCCAGCAGCGTCCAGGGTTTTTTAGATACGCAGTATTTT
CASSVQGFLDTQYF
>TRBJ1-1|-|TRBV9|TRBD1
TGTGCCAGCAGCGCAGGACAGGTTTTGAACACTGAAGCTTTCTTT
CASSAGQVLNTEAFF
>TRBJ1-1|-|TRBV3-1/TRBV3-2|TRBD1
TGTGCCAGCAGCCAACAGGGGGCTTACACTGAAGCTTTCTTT
CASSQQGAYTEAFF
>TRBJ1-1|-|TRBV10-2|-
TGCGCCAGCTTAGACAGTAACACTGAAGCTTTCTTT
CASLDSNTEAFF
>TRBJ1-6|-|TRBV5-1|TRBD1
TGCGCCAGCAGCTCGATAACAGGGGACTCACCCCTCCACTTT
CASSSITGDSPLHF
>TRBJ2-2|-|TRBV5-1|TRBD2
TGCGCCAGCAGCGGGGGGGCGAACACCGGGGAGCTGTTTTTT
CASSGGANTGELFF
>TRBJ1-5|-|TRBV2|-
TGTGCCAGCAGGACGGGATCAGGGGCGAATCAGCCCCAGCATTTT
CASRTGSGANQPQHF
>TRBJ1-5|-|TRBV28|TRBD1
TGTGCCAGCAGTCCCGACAGGGCGCTCAATCAGCCCCAGCATTTT
CASSPDRALNQPQHF
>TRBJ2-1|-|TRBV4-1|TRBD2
TGCGCCAGCAGAGGGGGGACTAGCGGGGGTCGCCCCGACAATGAGCAGTTCTTC
CASRGGTSGGRPDNEQFF
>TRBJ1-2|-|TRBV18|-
TGTGCCAGCTCACCCCAGAGTGAGGGAGAGTCCTATGGCTACACCTTC
CASSPQSEGESYGYTF
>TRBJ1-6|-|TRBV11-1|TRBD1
TGTGCCAGCAGCCCCGAGGGGGCGAAGTATAATTCACCCCTCCACTTT
CASSPEGAKYNSPLHF
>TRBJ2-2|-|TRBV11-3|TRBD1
TGTGCCAGCAGCTCCAACAGGGGGCAAGACACCGGGGAGCTGTTTTTT
CASSSNRGQDTGELFF
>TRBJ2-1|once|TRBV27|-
TGTGCCAGCAGTGCCGGGAGTTACAATGAGCAGTTCTTC
CASSAGSYNEQFF
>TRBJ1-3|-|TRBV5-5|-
TGTGCCAGCAGCTGGGACATAACTGGAAACACCATATATTTT
CASSWDITGNTIYF
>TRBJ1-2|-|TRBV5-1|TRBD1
TGCGCCAGCAGCCCTCGACAGGGGGCGCGTGGGTCCTATGGCTACACCTTC
CASSPRQGARGSYGYTF
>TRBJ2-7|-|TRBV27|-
TGTGCCAGCAGTTTCTCCCCAGCCGGTTTGAGGTCGTACGAGCAGTACTTC
CASSFSPAGLRSYEQYF
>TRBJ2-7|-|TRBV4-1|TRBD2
TGCGCCAGCAGCCAAGATTCTAGCGGGATATACGAGCAGTACTTC
CASSQDSSGIYEQYF
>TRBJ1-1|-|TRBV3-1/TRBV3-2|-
TGTGCCAGCAGCCAAGTGGGGGGTATTACTGAAGCTTTCTTT
CASSQVGGITEAFF
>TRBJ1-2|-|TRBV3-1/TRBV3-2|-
TGTGCCAGCAGCCAAAGGGGCGACGTTTCGGACTACACCTTC
CASSQRGDVSDYTF
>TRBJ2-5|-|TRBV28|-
TGTGCCAGCAGCCCGCCAACAGGTCCGAGAGAGACCCAGTACTTC
CASSPPTGPRETQYF
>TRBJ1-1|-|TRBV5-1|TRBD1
TGCGCCAGCAGCGAGGGACAGGGATTTACTGAAGCTTTCTTT
CASSEGQGFTEAFF